This T cell receptor beta chain was retrieved from a study of response to subunit inactivated influenza vaccine. There are many counts of this clonotype. The target antigen is unknown. Germline CDR1 reads SNHLY; CDR2 reads FYNNEI. The CDR3 runs to 13 residues. Trimming took off 5 bases at V and 0 bases at J, with 7 bases between the two ends. TCRdb reprocessed the RT-PCR reads with MiXCR, giving one entry per CDR3 protein. The sample holds just under 550,000 distinct CDR3 sequences; roughly 23% are singletons and the top ten take approximately 3%. Notes on the study in general: Seasonal influenza vaccination, on each occasion, was suggested by the authors to recruit few new T cells.

This sample also belongs to another study, concerning T cells expressing NK-cell markers. That source adds: 5'RACE template switching with UMIs produced the TCR beta cDNA. Anti-gamma-delta TCR antibody use in several experiments restricted sorting to alpha-beta TCR T cells. Roughly six donors showed dominant NKG2C+ clonotypes comprising about 1.0-8% of their CD8+ T cells. Four donors showed these clonotypes also leading the CD3+CD56-NKG2C+ fraction.

Material: CD4+ T cells sorted from PBMCs, obtained 11 to 12 days after vaccination. The chain uses TRBV2 and TRBJ1-1; no reliable D call. The receptor's source is a man in his fifties who received an inactivated influenza vaccine. As DNA, the CDR3 is TGTGCCAGCAGTAAGCGATTGAACACTGAAGCTTTCTTT. Its translation: CASSKRLNTEAFF.